The present entry profiles one T cell receptor (beta chain) with its context. These data are taken from a study of blood T cell repertoires in COVID-19. Study-wide background: The United States, Italy and Spain supplied acute and convalescent COVID-19 samples. Sample material is recorded as cDNA or gDNA derived from T cells, B-cell-depleted T cells, or PBMCs.

The CDR3 contains 15 residues. V lost 2 bases, J lost 1 base, and 10 bases lay in between. Looked up from germline, CDR1 is LGHNA and CDR2 is YSLEER. As originally analysed: Amplification with reference gene primers provided the estimates of nucleated cell counts. Only in-frame clones appear in the TCRdb table, and some are missing; sequencing was by immunoSEQ multiplex PCR. The D gene and trimming were derived from the DNA, and the V and J assignments and clone size from that table. This sample has 70,000 or so clones; over 75% occur once, and the top ten carry 5% to 6.5%. This chain joins TRBV4-3 and TRBJ2-3, with a weak D call TRBD2 (5 bases). The sequenced sample consisted of peripheral blood. The TCR sequence derives from a woman aged 18 to 35 with acute or convalescent COVID-19. CDR3 sequence: CASSQRKLGTDTQYF. DNA for the CDR3: TGCGCCAGCAGCCAACGAAAACTAGGCACAGATACGCAGTATTTT.